The source of this T cell receptor beta chain is a study of blood T cell repertoires in COVID-19. Across the whole study: Specimens from acute and convalescent COVID-19 originated in the United States, Italy and Spain.

The authors' processing: How many nucleated cells were present was estimated from reference gene primer amplification. Using immunoSEQ multiplex PCR, the repertoire was profiled, and TCRdb retains in-frame clones only, with some absent. The D gene and trimming were derived from the DNA, and the V and J assignments and clone size from that table. The sample contains about 130,000 clones, about 85% of which appear only once. CDR1 and CDR2 from the germline V gene are LGHNA and YSLEER. The germline V and J ends were trimmed by 1 base and 4 bases, with 8 bases remaining between them. This CDR3 spans 14 amino acids.

Sequenced material: peripheral blood. This sequence joins TRBV4-3 and TRBJ1-3; D remains unclear. The TCR originated in a man in his forties with active or convalescent COVID-19. The CDR3 is CASSQAGYGNTIYF. In nucleotides, the CDR3 is TGCGCCAGCAGCCAAGCGGGGTACGGAAACACCATATATTTT.